This T cell receptor beta chain was retrieved from a study of blood T cell repertoires in COVID-19. Study-wide background: Some COVID-19 samples were acute and others convalescent; all came from the United States, Italy and Spain. The analysed material was cDNA or gDNA that came from T cells, B-cell-depleted T cells, or PBMCs.

Libraries were prepared by immunoSEQ multiplex PCR; TCRdb keeps only in-frame clonotypes and omits some of them. The sample includes under 200,000 clones, just over 90% of them seen just once. This CDR3 is 12 amino acids long. Germline assignment: CDR1 SEHNR and CDR2 FQNEAQ (reference sequence). V was clipped by 5 bases and J by 4 bases, with 7 bases between them. The chain links TRBV7-9 to TRBJ2-3; TRBD2 is a possible D gene (6 bases). The sequence was collected from a man in his late teens or twenties with acute or convalescent COVID-19. What was sequenced was peripheral blood. CDR3 region: CASSPGADTQYF. In DNA, the CDR3 is TGTGCCAGCAGCCCGGGAGCAGATACGCAGTATTTT.